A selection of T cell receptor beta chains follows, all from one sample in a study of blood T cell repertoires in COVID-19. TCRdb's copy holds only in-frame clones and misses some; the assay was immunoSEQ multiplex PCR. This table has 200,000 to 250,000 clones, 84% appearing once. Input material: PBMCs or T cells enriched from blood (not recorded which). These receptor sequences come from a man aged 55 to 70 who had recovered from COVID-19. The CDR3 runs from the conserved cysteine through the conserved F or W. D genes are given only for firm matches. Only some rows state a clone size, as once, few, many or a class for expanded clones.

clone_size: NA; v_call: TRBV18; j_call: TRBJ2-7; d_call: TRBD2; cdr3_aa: CASSPLAGESSYEQYF; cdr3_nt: TGTGCCAGCTCACCCCTAGCGGGGGAAAGCTCCTACGAGCAGTACTTC
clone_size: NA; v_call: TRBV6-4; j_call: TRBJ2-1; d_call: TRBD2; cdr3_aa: CASSDSGVLQFF; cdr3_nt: TGTGCCAGCAGTGATAGCGGGGTTCTCCAGTTCTTC
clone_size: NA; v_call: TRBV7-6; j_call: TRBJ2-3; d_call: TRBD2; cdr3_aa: CASSPGLAGGWGDTQYF; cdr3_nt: TGTGCCAGCAGCCCTGGACTAGCGGGGGGCTGGGGAGATACGCAGTATTTT
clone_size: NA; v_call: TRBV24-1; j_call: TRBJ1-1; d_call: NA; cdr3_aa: CATSARGGNTEAFF; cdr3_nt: TGTGCCACCAGTGCCAGGGGCGGGAACACTGAAGCTTTCTTT
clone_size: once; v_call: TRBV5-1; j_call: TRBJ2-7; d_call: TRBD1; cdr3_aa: CASSQTGDRGFEQYF; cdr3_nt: TGCGCCAGCAGCCAAACCGGGGACAGGGGTTTCGAGCAGTACTTC
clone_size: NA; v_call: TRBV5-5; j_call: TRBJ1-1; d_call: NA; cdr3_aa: CASSPTGREAFF; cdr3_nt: TGTGCCAGCAGTCCCACAGGAAGAGAAGCTTTCTTT
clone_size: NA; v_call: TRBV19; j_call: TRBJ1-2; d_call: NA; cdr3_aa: CASSPTGGAAAPLYGYTF; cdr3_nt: TGTGCCAGTAGTCCCACGGGGGGGGCGGCAGCACCGCTCTATGGCTACACCTTC
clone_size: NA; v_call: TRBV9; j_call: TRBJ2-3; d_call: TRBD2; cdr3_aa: CASAAGLAMDTQYF; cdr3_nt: TGTGCCAGCGCCGCAGGACTAGCTATGGATACGCAGTATTTT
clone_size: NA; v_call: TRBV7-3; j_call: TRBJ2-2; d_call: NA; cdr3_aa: CASSLGGIGELFF; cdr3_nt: TGTGCCAGCAGCCTTGGGGGGATCGGGGAGCTGTTTTTT
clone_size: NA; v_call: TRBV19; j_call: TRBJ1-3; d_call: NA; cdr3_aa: CASSIVFGGSGNTIYF; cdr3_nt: TGTGCCAGTAGTATAGTCTTCGGGGGCTCTGGAAACACCATATATTTT
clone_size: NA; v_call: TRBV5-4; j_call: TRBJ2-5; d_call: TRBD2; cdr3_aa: CASSSAGNQETQYF; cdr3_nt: TGTGCCAGCAGCTCAGCGGGGAATCAGGAGACCCAGTACTTC
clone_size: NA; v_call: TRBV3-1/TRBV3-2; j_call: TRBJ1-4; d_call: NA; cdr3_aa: CASSHLKGRPNEKLFF; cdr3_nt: TGTGCCAGCAGCCATCTAAAGGGGCGCCCTAATGAAAAACTGTTTTTT
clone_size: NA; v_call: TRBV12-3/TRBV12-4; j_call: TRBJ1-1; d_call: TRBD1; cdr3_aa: CASSQAGGLVAFF; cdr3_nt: TGTGCCAGCAGTCAAGCAGGGGGCCTAGTAGCTTTCTTT
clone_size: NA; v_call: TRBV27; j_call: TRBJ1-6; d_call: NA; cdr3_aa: CASSLLKDSSYNSPLHF; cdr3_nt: TGTGCCAGCAGTTTACTGAAGGACAGCTCCTATAATTCACCCCTCCACTTT
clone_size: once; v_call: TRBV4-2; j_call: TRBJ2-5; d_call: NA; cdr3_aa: CASSQVLQETQYF; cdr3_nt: TGTGCCAGCAGCCAAGTACTACAAGAGACCCAGTACTTC
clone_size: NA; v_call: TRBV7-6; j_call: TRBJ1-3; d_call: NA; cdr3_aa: CASSLDTGNTIYF; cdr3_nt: TGTGCCAGCAGCTTAGACACTGGAAACACCATATATTTT
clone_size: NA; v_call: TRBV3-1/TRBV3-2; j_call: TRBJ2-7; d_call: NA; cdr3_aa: CASSAYSIRDTTYEQYF; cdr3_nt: TGTGCCAGCAGCGCTTATTCCATCCGGGACACCACCTACGAGCAGTACTTC
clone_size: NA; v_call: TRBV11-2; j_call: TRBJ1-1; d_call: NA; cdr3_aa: CASRGTSGRHTEAFF; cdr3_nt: TGTGCCAGCAGAGGGACATCAGGACGGCACACTGAAGCTTTCTTT
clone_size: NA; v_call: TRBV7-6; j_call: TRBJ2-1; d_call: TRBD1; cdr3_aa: CASSSNKAWGTGGNEQFF; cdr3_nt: TGTGCCAGCAGCTCGAACAAGGCCTGGGGGACAGGGGGGAATGAGCAGTTCTTC
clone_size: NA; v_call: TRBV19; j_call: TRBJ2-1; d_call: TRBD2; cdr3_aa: CASSGGLAGSVSYNEQFF; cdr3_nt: TGTGCCAGTAGCGGAGGACTAGCGGGGTCCGTCTCCTACAATGAGCAGTTCTTC
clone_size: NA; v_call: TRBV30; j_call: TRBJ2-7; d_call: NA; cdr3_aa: CAWSRRESYEQYF; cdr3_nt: TGTGCCTGGAGCAGGAGGGAATCCTACGAGCAGTACTTC
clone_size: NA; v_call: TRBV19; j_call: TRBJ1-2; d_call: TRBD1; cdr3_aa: CASSPTGGSYTF; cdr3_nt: TGTGCCAGTAGTCCGACAGGGGGGAGCTACACCTTC
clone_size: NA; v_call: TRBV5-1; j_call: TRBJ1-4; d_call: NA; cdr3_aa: CASSAGQRSNEKLFF; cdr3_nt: TGCGCCAGCAGCGCAGGACAGAGGTCTAATGAAAAACTGTTTTTT
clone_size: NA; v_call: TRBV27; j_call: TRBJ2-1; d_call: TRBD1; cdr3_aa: CASSRDRINNEQFF; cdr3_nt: TGTGCCAGCAGTCGGGACAGGATTAACAATGAGCAGTTCTTC
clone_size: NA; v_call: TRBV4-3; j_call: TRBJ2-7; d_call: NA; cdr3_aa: CASSQQGGDSSYEQYF; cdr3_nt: TGCGCCAGCAGCCAACAGGGGGGTGACTCTAGCTACGAGCAGTACTTC
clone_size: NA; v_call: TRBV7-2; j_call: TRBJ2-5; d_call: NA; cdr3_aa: CASSLARVFRETQYF; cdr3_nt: TGTGCCAGCAGCTTAGCGCGGGTGTTTCGGGAGACCCAGTACTTC
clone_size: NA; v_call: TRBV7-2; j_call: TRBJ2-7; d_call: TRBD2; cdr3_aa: CASSFLGTSGGIYEQYF; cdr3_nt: TGTGCCAGCAGCTTCCTCGGGACTAGCGGGGGGATCTACGAGCAGTACTTC
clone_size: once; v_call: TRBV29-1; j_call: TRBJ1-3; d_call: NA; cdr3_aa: CSVEAGTGNTIYF; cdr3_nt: TGCAGCGTTGAAGCCGGTACTGGAAACACCATATATTTT
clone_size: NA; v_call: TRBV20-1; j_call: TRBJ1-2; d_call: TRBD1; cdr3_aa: CSARTGRGYTF; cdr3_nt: TGCAGTGCTCGGACAGGGAGAGGCTACACCTTC
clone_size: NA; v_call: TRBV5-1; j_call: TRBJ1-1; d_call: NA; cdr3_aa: CASSLLTAGRNLKTEAFF; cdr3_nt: TGCGCCAGCAGCTTGTTGACGGCCGGGAGGAATTTGAAGACTGAAGCTTTCTTT
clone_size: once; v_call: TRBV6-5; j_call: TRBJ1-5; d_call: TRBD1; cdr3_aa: CASSFRGNQPQHF; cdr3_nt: TGTGCCAGCAGTTTCAGGGGGAATCAGCCCCAGCATTTT
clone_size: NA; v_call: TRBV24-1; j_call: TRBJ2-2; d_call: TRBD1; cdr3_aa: CATSDQRQGAFGGELFF; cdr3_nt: TGTGCCACCAGTGATCAAAGACAGGGGGCGTTCGGCGGGGAGCTGTTTTTT
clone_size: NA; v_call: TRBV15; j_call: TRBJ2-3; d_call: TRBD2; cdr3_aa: CATSRGLAGSTDTQYF; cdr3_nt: TGTGCCACCAGCAGAGGTCTAGCGGGGAGCACAGATACGCAGTATTTT
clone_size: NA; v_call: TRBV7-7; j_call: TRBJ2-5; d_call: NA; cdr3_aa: CASSLAGGGPQETQYF; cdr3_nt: TGTGCTAGCAGCTTAGCGGGCGGGGGCCCCCAAGAGACCCAGTACTTC
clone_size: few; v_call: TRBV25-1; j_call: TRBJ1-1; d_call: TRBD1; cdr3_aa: CASSDAARTGGMGEAFF; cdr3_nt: TGTGCCAGCAGTGACGCAGCCAGGACAGGGGGGATGGGTGAAGCTTTCTTT
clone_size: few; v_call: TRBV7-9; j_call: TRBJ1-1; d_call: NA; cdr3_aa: CASSGRGTEAFF; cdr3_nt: TGTGCCAGCAGCGGGAGGGGCACTGAAGCTTTCTTT